This T cell receptor (beta chain) was recorded in a study of blood T cell repertoires in COVID-19 (TCRdb year 2020). About the investigation overall: Samples from collaborators originated in the United States, Italy and Spain and spanned both the acute and convalescent phases of COVID-19. The material from the prospective study consisted of cDNA or gDNA derived from T cells, B-cell-depleted T cells, or PBMCs. Deeply sampled blood TCRbeta repertoires from subjects exposed to, actively infected with, or recovered from COVID-19 were included in the dataset. A freely available public database, intended as a resource for researchers studying the immune response to SARS-CoV-2, is where the repertoires were released. Samples came from the ongoing ImmuneRACE study (first 160 participants) plus 1,254 subjects from 6 global collaborators. Sample metadata almost always included a de-identified subject ID, COVID-19 status, age in years and sex. Where HLA class I and class II types were available, the types were taken from metadata supplied by the sample provider, not from assay-based typing. What the work shows at the level of the full study, not this receptor alone: The quantity of clinical and demographic metadata differed by source and by participant and was supplied without curation.

TCRbeta CDR3 regions were amplified from genomic DNA by means of the immunoSEQ Assay, a bias-controlled multiplex PCR. The study's processing was this. Nucleated cell counts per sample were estimated from amplification of reference gene primers within the assay. To quantify the absolute abundance of each unique TCRbeta CDR3 rearrangement, sequence reads were collapsed and filtered. For each sample, productive Simpson clonality was calculated as the square root of Simpson's diversity index across productive rearrangements. TCRdb holds this immuneACCESS table with in-frame rearrangements only. Some clones are missing; in checked studies, unresolved V genes explain under half, and the rest has no known cause. V, J and clone size are those of that table, while D and trimming were read from the DNA. Present in this sample are roughly 71,000 clones, 86% of which were seen just once. Roughly 2% of the sample is in the top ten clones.

The CDR3 starts with the cysteine, ends with the phenylalanine, and has 14 residues. The retained sequence is limited to the CDR3, 42 bases, with the frame set at the first base. According to the germline V gene (reference sequence), CDR1 reads SEHNR and CDR2 reads FQNEAQ. V lost 5 bases and J lost 5 bases; the stretch between them is 13 bases long. The collaborating institutions used their own protocols to collect whole blood in K2EDTA tubes. For TCRbeta analysis, collaborators shipped samples as frozen whole blood, isolated PBMCs, or DNA extracted from either of those sample types. This clone has a handful of counts. No antigen is known for it. Base-call qualities are not available, and no considerably larger clone is one nucleotide away.

This clonotype was sampled from a man under 40 with acute or convalescent COVID-19. Sequencing used peripheral blood. Recombination linked TRBV7-9 to TRBJ2-1, and the D gene may be TRBD1, 6 bases matching. The CDR3 sequence is CASSPEDRHNEQFF. At the DNA level, the sequence is TGTGCCAGCAGCCCAGAGGACAGACACAATGAGCAGTTCTTC.